Below, 8 T cell receptor beta chains from the same sample are listed, as sequenced in a study of chemoradiotherapy in HPV16-positive cancers. Profiling relied on immunoSEQ multiplex PCR, and the TCRdb table lists in-frame clones only, not all of them. The table has 8,000 or so clones, about two thirds seen once. This sample was gathered from a patient who underwent chemoradiotherapy. The receptor source for this set is a human donor with HPV-associated anogenital cancer.

This clone was detected a few times. The chain combines TRBV9 with TRBJ1-2; D possibly corresponds to TRBD1 (5 bases). From germline, CDR1 is SGDLS and CDR2 YYNGEE. CDR3 length: 13 amino acids. V lost 0 bases, J lost 6 bases, and 9 bases lay in between. The CDR3 sequence: CASSVGGSDGYTF. CDR3 in DNA: TGTGCCAGCAGCGTAGGGGGGTCGGATGGCTACACCTTC.

The rearrangement links TRBV30 to TRBJ1-3; D is unresolved. V dropped 3 bases and J dropped 3 bases, with 12 bases sitting between them. Germline CDR1 is GTSNPN and CDR2 is SVGIG (reference sequence). The CDR3 is 14 residues long. CDR3: CAWRFMEGGNTIYF. CDR3 bases: TGTGCCTGGAGGTTTATGGAAGGTGGAAACACCATATATTTT.

This chain links TRBV7-2 with TRBJ2-5, with 7 nucleotides matching TRBD2. The trim removed 1 base at V and 5 bases at J, leaving 7 bases unmatched. Germline V lookup: CDR1 SGHTA, CDR2 FQGNSA. The CDR3 runs 15 residues. CDR3 DNA sequence: TGTGCCAGCAGCTTAGGCGGCGGGGGTCTGGAGACCCAGTACTTC. Translation gives CASSLGGGGLETQYF. Complete variable domain (other parts from reference TRBV7-2 and TRBJ2-5): GAGVSQSPSNKVTEKGKDVELRCDPISGHTALYWYRQSLGQGLEFLIYFQGNSAPDKSGLPSDRFSAERTGGSVSTLTIQRTQQEDSAVYLCASSLGGGGLETQYFGPGTRLLVL.

This chain joins TRBV7-6 and TRBJ1-1, with 8 bases fitting TRBD1. Germline CDR1 reads SGHVS; CDR2 reads FNYEAQ. Unmatched junction bases numbered 3, after V lost 2 bases and J lost 1 base. The CDR3 has 15 residues. CDR3 in amino acids: CASSLLQGGNTEAFF. CDR3 bases: TGTGCCAGCAGCTTACTACAGGGGGGGAACACTGAAGCTTTCTTT.

The chain carries TRBV4-3 and TRBJ2-3, with 9 bases aligning to TRBD2. The CDR3 length is 16 residues. V lost 6 bases to trimming and J lost 1 base; unmatched junction nucleotides: 8. Germline V gene data show CDR1 as LGHNA and CDR2 as YSLEER. The CDR3 region has the DNA TGCGCCAGCAGTGTGAGCGGGGGGTATCGCACAGATACGCAGTATTTT. It translates to CASSVSGGYRTDTQYF.

The chain uses TRBV7-8 and TRBJ1-1; a possible D gene is TRBD1 (6 bases). The CDR3 runs to 15 residues. The V gene's germline CDR1 is SGHVS and CDR2 FQNEAQ. V lost 1 base and J lost 0, with 9 bases in between. The CDR3 nucleotides read TGTGCCAGCAGCTTAGGGACAGATATGAACACTGAAGCTTTCTTT. It yields the protein CASSLGTDMNTEAFF.

This chain uses TRBV4-3 with TRBJ2-7; no firm D call. V was shortened by 0 bases and J by 2 bases, with 11 bases between the two germline ends. CDR1 is LGHNA, CDR2 YSLEER, per germline. CDR3 size: 15 residues. The CDR3 spells CASSQDPGIPYEQYF. As DNA, the CDR3 is TGCGCCAGCAGCCAAGATCCCGGTATTCCCTACGAGCAGTACTTC.

By proportion, this clone is medium-sized. The rearrangement links TRBV4-2 to TRBJ1-4, with TRBD1 matching over 10 bases. Germline CDR1 is LGHNA and CDR2 is YNFKEQ. The CDR3 spans 17 residues. V was clipped by 3 bases and J by 8 bases; unmatched bases: 12. In nucleotides, the CDR3 is TGTGCCAGCAGCCAGGCCCTCTATGGGACAGGGGACGAAAAACTGTTTTTT. Protein: CASSQALYGTGDEKLFF.